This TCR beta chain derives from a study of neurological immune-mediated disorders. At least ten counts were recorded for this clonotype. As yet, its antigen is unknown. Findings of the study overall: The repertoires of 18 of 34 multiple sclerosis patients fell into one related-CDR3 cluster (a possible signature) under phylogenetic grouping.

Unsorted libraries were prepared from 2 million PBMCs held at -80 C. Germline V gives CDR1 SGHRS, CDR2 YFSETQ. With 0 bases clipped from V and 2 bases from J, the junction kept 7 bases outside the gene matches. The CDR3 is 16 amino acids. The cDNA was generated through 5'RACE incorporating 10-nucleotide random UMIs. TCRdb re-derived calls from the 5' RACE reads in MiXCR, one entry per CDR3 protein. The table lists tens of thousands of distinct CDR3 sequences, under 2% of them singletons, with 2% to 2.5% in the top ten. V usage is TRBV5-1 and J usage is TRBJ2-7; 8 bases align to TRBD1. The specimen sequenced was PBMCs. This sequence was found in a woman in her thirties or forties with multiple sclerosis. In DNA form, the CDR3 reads TGCGCCAGCAGCTTGGGGCAGGGGGCCCCAGCCTACGAGCAGTACTTC. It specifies CASSLGQGAPAYEQYF.